The source of this T cell receptor (beta chain) is a study of CD8 T cells in Susac syndrome. CD8+ and CD4+ T cells from blood underwent TCR beta sequencing, which was carried out in a high-throughput format. FACS enriched CD8+ TEMRA cells, while bulk CD8+ and CD4+ were negatively isolated. The CDR3 contains 15 residues. Between the trimmed V and J ends, which lost 5 bases and 3 bases, there was a span of 14 bases. The RNA input was 0.5 to 1 ug, and it was reverse transcribed with random hexamers. Multiplex PCR with immunoSEQ amplified the TCR beta CDR3 across 54 Vbeta and 13 Jbeta. One entry per CDR3 protein results from TCRdb running MiXCR on the immunoSEQ multiplex PCR reads. The sample carries 120,000 or so distinct CDR3 sequences, 94% recorded once.

This clonotype originated in a human donor in good health. The rearrangement links TRBV12-3 or TRBV12-4 to TRBJ1-5, with a weak D call TRBD1 (5 bases). The sequenced sample was CD4+ T cells from PBMCs. CDR3 residues: CASSPGLTSNQPQHF. The CDR3 DNA follows: TGTGCCAGCAGTCCGGGACTGACCTCCAATCAGCCCCAGCATTTT.